This passage covers 27 T cell receptor beta chains from one sample sequenced in a study of blood T cell repertoires in COVID-19. Generated by immunoSEQ multiplex PCR, the TCRdb table keeps only in-frame clones and is missing some. The sample has a few hundred thousand clones; approximately 88% are singletons. Source material: peripheral blood. Receptors originate from a woman aged 25-40 years with COVID-19, enrolled during active disease.

The chain recombines TRBV24-1 with TRBJ2-3; 10 positions agree with TRBD1. Trimming at V came to 4 bases and at J to 5 bases, leaving 5 bases not matched to a gene. The germline gives CDR1 KGHDR, CDR2 SFDVKD. CDR3 size: 15 residues. In DNA form, the CDR3 reads TGTGCCACCAGTGACGGACAGGGGGTGAGAGATACGCAGTATTTT. Translation: CATSDGQGVRDTQYF.

CDR3 in DNA: TGCGCCAGCAGCTCTGAGGGCTTGAGCAATCAGCCCCAGCATTTT. Its protein product is CASSSEGLSNQPQHF. The chain employs TRBV5-1 and TRBJ1-5; D uncertain. Germline loops: CDR1 SGHRS, CDR2 YFSETQ. The CDR3 is 15 amino acids. With 3 bases removed from V and 1 base from J, the gap between germline ends came to 11 bases.

This chain joins TRBV30 and TRBJ2-6; unclear D gene. CDR3 size: 15 residues. V was trimmed by 0 bases and J by 0 bases, leaving 6 bases between them. Germline V gene data show CDR1 as GTSNPN and CDR2 as SVGIG (reference sequence). CDR3 sequence (DNA): TGTGCCTGGAGTGTCCCCCTCTCTGGGGCCAACGTCCTGACTTTC. Its protein product is CAWSVPLSGANVLTF.

This clone came up once. The V call is TRBV7-9, the J call TRBJ1-6; D is perhaps TRBD1 (5 bases). Germline CDR1 reads SEHNR; CDR2 reads FQNEAQ (reference sequence). The CDR3 is 13 residues long. Deletions cut 4 bases from V and 7 bases from J, with 8 bases between. The CDR3 reads CASSSYRNSPLHF. The DNA of the CDR3 is TGTGCCAGCAGCTCGTACAGGAATTCACCCCTCCACTTT.

The chain is built from TRBV28 and TRBJ1-2; 8 nucleotides match TRBD1. V lost 8 bases, J lost 6 bases, and 8 bases stayed unmatched. This CDR3 has 13 amino acids. Germline lookup yields CDR1 MDHEN and CDR2 SYDVKM. The CDR3 nucleotides read TGTGCCAGCTTACGGACAGGGACGGATGGCTACACCTTC. This codes for CASLRTGTDGYTF.

The sample holds a few counts of this clone. The chain recombines TRBV5-1 with TRBJ2-7; 12 bases fit TRBD1. The CDR3 has 16 amino acids. V dropped 3 bases and J dropped 2; count of bases not matched to a gene: 6. Germline V gene sequence: CDR1 SGHRS, CDR2 YFSETQ. The CDR3 loop reads CASSSRRDRGPYEQYF. CDR3 nucleotides: TGCGCCAGCAGCTCCCGAAGGGACAGGGGGCCCTACGAGCAGTACTTC.

This chain uses TRBV6-2 or TRBV6-3 with TRBJ2-3; TRBD2 agrees at 7 bases. The CDR3 spans 15 residues. Germline CDR1 MNHEY, CDR2 SVGEGT. Losses at the gene ends were 2 bases for V and 3 bases for J; bases not matched to a gene: 5. For the CDR3, the DNA is TGTGCCAGCAGTTACGGGGGGGAGATGACAGATACGCAGTATTTT. It is translated as CASSYGGEMTDTQYF.

The CDR3 DNA sequence: TGTGCCAGCAGTTACTCGGAGCCTTCGAACACTGAAGCTTTCTTT. Its protein product is CASSYSEPSNTEAFF. The gene calls are TRBV6-5 and TRBJ1-1, with D uncertain. V was shortened by 0 bases and J by 1 base, with 9 bases between the two germline ends. The CDR3 length is 15 residues. Germline CDR1 is MNHEY and CDR2 is SVGAGI.

This chain links TRBV7-2 with TRBJ2-7; 9 positions match TRBD2. Looked up from germline, CDR1 is SGHTA and CDR2 is FQGNSA. J lost 3 bases, V lost 4 bases, and 7 bases had no gene match. This CDR3 is 15 amino acids long. In DNA, the CDR3 is TGTGCCAGCAGCTCCTTCAGCGGGGGGTTCTACGAGCAGTACTTC. Protein product: CASSSFSGGFYEQYF. Filled out from reference TRBV7-2 and TRBJ2-7, the complete variable domain reads GAGVSQSPSNKVTEKGKDVELRCDPISGHTALYWYRQSLGQGLEFLIYFQGNSAPDKSGLPSDRFSAERTGGSVSTLTIQRTQQEDSAVYLCASSSFSGGFYEQYFGPGTRLTVT.

This clone was counted only a few times. In DNA form, the CDR3 reads TGCGCCAGCAGCTTGGGCCGGGATGGAGGAGCCTACGAGCAGTACGTC. It encodes CASSLGRDGGAYEQYV. The chain uses TRBV5-1 and TRBJ2-7; a weak D match, TRBD2 (5 bases). This CDR3 comprises 16 residues. CDR1 and CDR2 from the germline V gene are SGHRS and YFSETQ. V lost 0 bases to trimming and J lost 2 bases, with 15 bases between them.

The chain couples TRBV28 to TRBJ1-2; TRBD1 might be the D (5 bases). The CDR3 length is 11 residues. CDR1 and CDR2 (germline): MDHEN, SYDVKM. V was clipped by 5 bases and J by 7 bases, with 8 bases between them. The CDR3 DNA is TGTGCCAGCAGTCAGGGTGGTGGCTACACCTTC. Amino acids: CASSQGGGYTF.

The rearrangement links TRBV12-3 or TRBV12-4 to TRBJ1-1, with D unclear. V lost 5 bases to trimming and J lost 0 bases, with 4 bases between them. This CDR3 region has 12 residues. The CDR3 nucleotides are TGTGCCAGCAGTGTCATGAACACTGAAGCTTTCTTT. Protein sequence: CASSVMNTEAFF.

The rearrangement uses TRBV7-2 and TRBJ1-3; D remains unclear. The V gene's germline CDR1 is SGHTA and CDR2 FQGNSA. Deletions cut 1 base from V and 2 bases from J, with 12 bases between. The CDR3 extends over 16 amino acids. The CDR3 DNA is TGTGCCAGCAGCTTAGGGTGGCAGAGGACTGGAAACACCATATATTTT. Its translation: CASSLGWQRTGNTIYF.

The chain links TRBV7-9 to TRBJ1-2; 8 bases map to TRBD1. The trim removed 2 bases at V and 10 bases at J, leaving 9 bases unmatched. The CDR3 contains 14 residues. The germline V gene encodes CDR1 SEHNR and CDR2 FQNEAQ (reference sequence). The CDR3 spells CASSLSGQGSDYTF. CDR3 coding DNA: TGTGCCAGCAGCTTAAGCGGACAGGGATCTGACTACACCTTC.

The gene calls are TRBV19 and TRBJ1-5; D gene ambiguous. The CDR3 is 12 residues long. Per the germline V gene, CDR1 is LNHDA and CDR2 is SQIVND (reference sequence). With 9 bases removed from V and 4 bases from J, the gap between germline ends came to 10 bases. In DNA form, the CDR3 reads TGTGCCAGCCGGGGTCCTAATCAGCCCCAGCATTTT. Its translation: CASRGPNQPQHF.

This clone has only one observation. V and J are TRBV30 and TRBJ1-1, with D tentatively TRBD1 (5 bases). CDR3 length: 11 amino acids. The germline V gene has CDR1 GTSNPN and CDR2 SVGIG (reference sequence). V was shortened by 2 bases and J by 8 bases, with 9 bases between the two germline ends. CDR3 sequence reads: CAWSRTTEAFF. DNA for the CDR3: TGTGCCTGGAGTAGGACAACCGAAGCTTTCTTT. Supplemented by reference TRBV30 and TRBJ1-1, the full variable domain reads SQTIHQWPATLVQPVGSPLSLECTVEGTSNPNLYWYRQAAGRGLQLLFYSVGIGQISSEVPQNLSASRPQDRQFILSSKKLLLSDSGFYLCAWSRTTEAFFGQGTRLTVV.

The rearrangement uses TRBV6-2 or TRBV6-3 and TRBJ2-3; 10 bases align to TRBD2. The CDR3 runs to 16 residues. V trimming: 6 bases; J trimming: 1 base; junction bases outside the gene matches: 7. CDR1 is MNHEY and CDR2 is SVGEGT in the germline V gene. The CDR3 protein is CASRPRTSGRTDTQYF. For the CDR3, the DNA is TGTGCCAGCAGACCTCGGACTAGCGGCCGCACAGATACGCAGTATTTT.

The CDR3, as DNA: TGTGCCAGCAGCCCCCCGGGACAGGGGTGGTATTCACCCCTCCACTTT. Residues: CASSPPGQGWYSPLHF. The chain recombines TRBV7-2 with TRBJ1-6; the match to TRBD1 covers 10 bases. The V gene's germline CDR1 is SGHTA and CDR2 FQGNSA. This CDR3 contains 16 residues. Trimming removed 5 bases from V and 8 bases from J; junction bases left unmatched: 9.

In this sample, this clone turned up a few times. The V gene is TRBV7-3, the J gene TRBJ1-1; no firm D call. The CDR3 has 14 residues. The V gene lost 1 base and the J gene lost 4 bases, with 10 bases spanning the gap. Germline V gene lookup returns CDR1 SGHTA and CDR2 FQGTGA. The CDR3: CASSLNSYRTEAFF. The CDR3, as DNA: TGTGCCAGCAGCTTAAACTCGTACCGCACTGAAGCTTTCTTT.

This rearrangement joins TRBV18 to TRBJ2-2, with D possibly TRBD2 on 6 matching bases. The CDR3 is 13 residues long. Germline V gene lookup returns CDR1 KGHSH and CDR2 LQKENI. V was clipped by 4 bases and J by 3 bases, with 6 bases between them. The CDR3 sequence is CASSRGDTGELFF. CDR3 coding DNA: TGTGCCAGCTCACGCGGGGACACCGGGGAGCTGTTTTTT.

The chain combines TRBV6-4 with TRBJ2-1, with TRBD2 identical over 7 bases. J was trimmed by 8 bases and V by 11 bases; bases with no gene match: 6. Germline CDR1 MRHNA, CDR2 SNTAGT. The CDR3 is 11 amino acids. The CDR3 loop is CAAGGGDEQFF. CDR3 in DNA: TGTGCCGCTGGCGGGGGAGATGAGCAGTTCTTC.

The chain recombines TRBV29-1 with TRBJ1-1; TRBD1 might be the D (6 bases). The V and J ends lost 5 bases and 11 bases respectively, with 21 bases between them. The CDR3 spans 13 residues. Looked up from germline, CDR1 is SQVTM and CDR2 is ANQGSEA. The CDR3 reads CSVRPNTGFGAFF. The CDR3 nucleotides read TGCAGCGTTCGTCCTAACACAGGGTTCGGCGCTTTCTTT. The complete variable domain, with remaining parts taken from reference TRBV29-1 and TRBJ1-1, reads SAVISQKPSRDICQRGTSLTIQCQVDSQVTMMFWYRQQPGQSLTLIATANQGSEATYESGFVIDKFPISRPNLTFSTLTVSNMSPEDSSIYLCSVRPNTGFGAFFGQGTRLTVV.

The V and J genes are TRBV7-2 and TRBJ1-1; D unresolved. The CDR3 loop spans 13 amino acids. CDR1 is SGHTA and CDR2 is FQGNSA in the germline V gene. Trimming stripped 5 bases from V and 5 bases from J, with 12 bases between. The CDR3 is CASSITDITEAFF. The CDR3 DNA is TGTGCCAGCAGCATAACTGACATTACTGAAGCTTTCTTT.

The gene calls are TRBV1 and TRBJ1-2; whether TRBD1, the table's D call, matches the DNA was not checked. TRBV1 is termed a pseudogene. The CDR3 has 15 residues. The CDR3 DNA reads as TGCACCAGCAGCCACCGGACATTGCAAAACTATGGCTACACCTTC. This encodes CTSSHRTLQNYGYTF.

This clone was observed a few times. J is TRBJ1-1 and V is TRBV18; D not certain. V was pared by 3 bases and J by 4 bases, with 9 bases between. Looked up from germline, CDR1 is KGHSH and CDR2 is LQKENI. The CDR3 has 13 residues. CDR3 loop: CASSPVPPTEAFF. CDR3 in DNA: TGTGCCAGCTCACCCGTTCCTCCCACTGAAGCTTTCTTT.

The rearrangement links TRBV6-5 to TRBJ1-6; 7 nucleotides agree with TRBD1. The CDR3 contains 14 residues. CDR1 is MNHEY and CDR2 is SVGAGI in the germline V gene. After removal of 2 bases from V and 9 bases from J, the junction contained 4 bases not matched to a gene. Here the CDR3 DNA reads TGTGCCAGCAGTTACGACAGGGCGGGTTCACCCCTCCACTTT. Its translation is CASSYDRAGSPLHF.

The genes are TRBV11-2 and TRBJ1-1, with D hard to call. Germline V gene data show CDR1 as SGHAT and CDR2 as FQNNGV. The CDR3 is 13 amino acids. V was trimmed by 2 bases and J by 5 bases, leaving 9 bases between them. The CDR3 protein is CASSLSTETEAFF. CDR3 bases: TGTGCCAGCAGCTTAAGCACCGAAACTGAAGCTTTCTTT.